Listed below are T cell receptor beta chains from one sample, sequenced in a study of blood T cell repertoires in COVID-19. Using immunoSEQ multiplex PCR, the repertoire was profiled, and TCRdb retains in-frame clones only, with some absent. The data show 62,000 or so clones, with roughly 85% seen just once and approximately 5% held by the top ten. Sequenced material: peripheral blood. The receptors shown here come from a human donor in a cohort sampled during active COVID-19. Both conserved end residues are trimmed from each CDR3. Only part of the rows carry a size: once, few, many, or a class if the clone is expanded.

ASSLGGAQNIQY | TRBV7-3 | - | TRBJ2-4
SARGARGYT | TRBV29-1 | - | TRBJ1-2
ASSGMGMGNQPQH | TRBV2 | - | TRBJ1-5
ASSLSSSGRAADTQY | TRBV27 | - | TRBJ2-3
ASRAGGGTDTQY | TRBV11-2 | - | TRBJ2-3
ASSIARTSGQF | TRBV19 | - | TRBJ2-1
ASSQPTLEGGSPLH | TRBV23-1 | - | TRBJ1-6
ASSLTGRADQPQH | TRBV5-6 | - | TRBJ1-5
ASSASQGETQY | TRBV2 | - | TRBJ2-5
ASRKQAMMNTEAF | TRBV2 | - | TRBJ1-1
ASSYSAGEEKLF | TRBV6-5 | - | TRBJ1-4
ASSLGLSALTDTQY | TRBV7-3 | - | TRBJ2-3
ASSPGGSYNEQY | TRBV5-4 | - | TRBJ2-7
ASSIYGRGTDTQY | TRBV19 | - | TRBJ2-3
ASSHLGQGAGELF | TRBV11-3 | - | TRBJ2-2
ASSRGGGSSGANVLT | TRBV7-2 | - | TRBJ2-6
ARAGALPWSIPLH | TRBV27 | few | TRBJ1-6
ASSGTSAYNEQF | TRBV6-5 | - | TRBJ2-1
ASSSRLAGTSGKTQY | TRBV5-1 | once | TRBJ2-5
ASSYSYPGHTDTQY | TRBV6-5 | - | TRBJ2-3
ATQGRQGEDGYT | TRBV6-6 | few | TRBJ1-2
ASSSWNRDKNTEAF | TRBV6-6 | - | TRBJ1-1
ASSNGLAADTQY | TRBV7-9 | - | TRBJ2-3